The present T cell receptor (beta chain) was sequenced within a study of shared clonotypes between healthy human individuals. The study, taken as a whole, reports: Naive subsets usually exceeded memory subsets in estimated richness.

TCRdb's table, derived via immunoSEQ multiplex PCR, lists solely in-frame clones and lacks some. Among about 2,500,000 clones listed, roughly 92% were seen once. About this clone: Its cognate antigen is unknown.

Donors had no recently reported acute infections or vaccinations and were HIV-negative. The origin of this receptor is a man younger than 30 in good health. The source material was naive CD4+ T cells sorted from blood. Subset given: CD45RA+ positively selected.

As DNA, the CDR3 is TGTGCCACCAGCAGAGATCTGGGACGGGTGGCCGGGGAGCTGTTTTTT. Translating gives CATSRDLGRVAGELFF. This rearrangement joins TRBV15 to TRBJ2-2; D tentatively fits TRBD1 or TRBD2 (5 bases each). Deletions cut 0 bases from V and 6 bases from J, with 14 bases between. This CDR3 comprises 16 residues. Germline V gene data show CDR1 as LNHNV and CDR2 as YYDKDF (reference sequence).